The entry that follows covers one T cell receptor (beta chain) sequence. As yet, its antigen is unknown. These data belong to a study of shared clonotypes between healthy human individuals. Whole-study findings and limits: Roughly 5% of naive CD4 clonotypes were common to several donors.

The V gene's germline CDR1 is LNHDA and CDR2 SQIVND (reference sequence). V dropped 9 bases and J dropped 7; count of bases not matched to a gene: 14. The CDR3 is 15 amino acids. CD4+ cells underwent separation, giving CD45RA+ naive and CD45RA-negative memory subsets. As handled by the study authors: From ImmunoSEQ came sequences covering only the junction and carrying no quality scores, so filtering differed. This table comes from immunoSEQ multiplex PCR, and its TCRdb copy is limited to in-frame clones, with some not included. V and J calls and clone size are as listed in that table; D and trimming were resolved from the DNA. The sample yields about 2.4 million clones, 93% seen once.

This TCR derives from a man aged 18 to 29 in good health. Some clones in this sample may be carry-over from other donors' samples. The chain employs TRBV19 and TRBJ1-5; TRBD1 matches at 8 bases. Material for sequencing was naive CD4+ T cells from PBMCs. The sample's subset: CD45RA+ positively selected. The CDR3, as DNA: TGTGCCAGCGAGTCTAACAGGGGGACTAACCAGCCCCAGCATTTT. It yields the protein CASESNRGTNQPQHF. The variable domain in full, with the rest retrieved from reference TRBV19 and TRBJ1-5, is DGGITQSPKYLFRKEGQNVTLSCEQNLNHDAMYWYRQDPGQGLRLIYYSQIVNDFQKGDIAEGYSVSREKKESFPLTVTSAQKNPTAFYLCASESNRGTNQPQHFGDGTRLSIL.